The 31 T cell receptor beta chains below all came from one sample that was sequenced in a study of shared clonotypes between healthy human individuals. Only in-frame clones appear in the TCRdb table, and some are missing; sequencing was by immunoSEQ multiplex PCR. The table has over a million clones, around three quarters seen once. Sequencing was performed on memory CD4+ T cells from PBMCs. Subset described: CD45RA-negative fraction. Receptors were obtained from a man between 18 and 35 years old in good health. Some clones in this sample may be carry-over from other donors' samples.

Concerning this clone: A much larger clone differs from this one at a single base, so this may be a read error. Within the sample, other DNA sequences also encode this same CDR3. The chain is built from TRBV29-1 and TRBJ2-5; no clear D. Per the germline V gene, CDR1 is SQVTM and CDR2 is ANQGSEA. The CDR3 totals 12 residues. V was clipped by 5 bases and J by 5 bases, with 12 bases between them. The CDR3 DNA reads TGCAGCGTTTTGAACCCGTCCGAGACCCAGTACTTC. Translated, it gives CSVLNPSETQYF. The whole variable domain, filled in from reference TRBV29-1 and TRBJ2-5, reads SAVISQKPSRDICQRGTSLTIQCQVDSQVTMMFWYRQQPGQSLTLIATANQGSEATYESGFVIDKFPISRPNLTFSTLTVSNMSPEDSSIYLCSVLNPSETQYFGPGTRLLVL.

This chain links TRBV4-1 with TRBJ1-3; D is uncertain. In germline, CDR1 is MGHRA, CDR2 YSYEKL. The CDR3 spans 15 residues. The V end was cut by 4 bases, the J end by 0 bases, with 10 bases between. CDR3: CASSLLGHSGNTIYF. The CDR3 DNA is TGCGCCAGCAGCCTGCTGGGCCACTCTGGAAACACCATATATTTT.

The chain employs TRBV7-3 and TRBJ1-1; no definite D call. The germline V gene has CDR1 SGHTA and CDR2 FQGTGA. The CDR3 has 13 residues. Trimming took off 3 bases at V and 4 bases at J, with 9 bases between the two ends. CDR3 amino acids: CASSFDRATEAFF. The CDR3 region has the DNA TGTGCCAGCAGCTTCGACCGAGCCACTGAAGCTTTCTTT.

This chain connects TRBV19 to TRBJ2-1; D is unresolved. Trimming removed 1 base from V and 1 base from J, with 8 bases in between. Germline values: CDR1 LNHDA, CDR2 SQIVND (reference sequence). The CDR3 is 15 residues long. The DNA for the CDR3 is TGTGCCAGTAGTATAGGGATAGCTTCCTACAATGAGCAGTTCTTC. It is translated as CASSIGIASYNEQFF.

V is TRBV7-9 and J is TRBJ2-1, with 9 bases identical to TRBD2. The CDR3 is 16 amino acids. J gave up 4 bases and V 3 bases, and 7 bases lay outside the gene matches. Germline CDR1 reads SEHNR; CDR2 reads FQNEAQ (reference sequence). The CDR3 loop is CASSFTAGGVYNEQFF. CDR3 nucleotide sequence: TGTGCCAGCAGCTTCACTGCGGGAGGGGTGTACAATGAGCAGTTCTTC.

The count of this clone is one. The rearrangement links TRBV5-1 to TRBJ2-7; D uncertain. From germline, CDR1 is SGHRS and CDR2 YFSETQ. The CDR3 sequence is 13 residues long. V lost 4 bases and J lost 5, with 13 bases in between. This chain's CDR3 is CASSLTLAHEQYF. The DNA of the CDR3 is TGCGCCAGCAGCCTGACCTTGGCCCACGAGCAGTACTTC.

V is TRBV6-5 and J is TRBJ1-4; maybe TRBD1 (6 bases). Germline V gene data show CDR1 as MNHEY and CDR2 as SVGAGI. The CDR3 is 14 amino acids. V lost 3 bases and J 8 bases, leaving 13 bases between the germline ends. CDR3 in amino acids: CASSYRGAGEKLFF. The CDR3 DNA reads as TGTGCCAGCAGTTATAGGGGGGCAGGGGAAAAACTGTTTTTT.

This clone has a handful of counts. This chain uses TRBV2 with TRBJ1-1, with D tentatively TRBD1 (5 bases). The V end lost 3 bases, the J end lost 4 bases, and 9 bases lay between the germline ends. CDR1 and CDR2 (germline): SNHLY, FYNNEI. This CDR3 region has 13 residues. For the CDR3, the DNA is TGTGCCAGCAGTGAGGAAAGGGGCACTGAAGCTTTCTTT. Amino acids: CASSEERGTEAFF.

The rearrangement links TRBV7-9 to TRBJ1-1; possibly TRBD1 for D (6 bases). With 0 bases removed from V and 9 bases from J, the gap between germline ends came to 14 bases. Germline V CDR1 and CDR2: SEHNR, FQNEAQ (reference sequence). This CDR3 contains 14 residues. The CDR3 nucleotides read TGTGCCAGCAGCTTAGCCCACAGGGATTTGCAAGCTTTCTTT. The encoded protein is CASSLAHRDLQAFF.

The chain couples TRBV7-9 to TRBJ1-4; D unresolved. This CDR3 has 13 residues. V lost 4 bases, J lost 7 bases, and 10 bases lay in between. CDR1 and CDR2 from the germline V gene are SEHNR and FQNEAQ (reference sequence). CDR3 sequence reads: CASSSFVGEKLFF. DNA of the CDR3: TGTGCCAGCAGCTCCTTTGTCGGTGAAAAACTGTTTTTT. The full variable domain, rest sourced from reference TRBV7-9 and TRBJ1-4, is DTGVSQNPRHKITKRGQNVTFRCDPISEHNRLYWYRQTLGQGPEFLTYFQNEAQLEKSRLLSDRFSAERPKGSFSTLEIQRTEQGDSAMYLCASSSFVGEKLFFGSGTQLSVL.

The chain couples TRBV4-3 to TRBJ2-3, with 8 bases lining up with TRBD1. Per germline, CDR1 LGHNA and CDR2 YSLEER. CDR3 length: 15 amino acids. After removal of 1 base from V and 0 bases from J, the junction contained 0 bases not matched to a gene. CDR3 DNA sequence: TGCGCCAGCAGCCAAGGACAGGGGAGCACAGATACGCAGTATTTT. It yields the protein CASSQGQGSTDTQYF.

This clone came up a few times. The chain joins TRBV6-5 to TRBJ2-6, with D perhaps TRBD1 (5 bases). Germline CDR1 is MNHEY and CDR2 is SVGAGI. V lost 10 bases and J 0 bases, leaving 13 bases between the germline ends. The CDR3 has 15 residues. The CDR3 coding sequence is TGTGCCATCAGACAGACGAGCTCTGGGGCCAACGTCCTGACTTTC. It encodes CAIRQTSSGANVLTF.

This chain joins TRBV5-1 and TRBJ2-7, with 14 nucleotides matching TRBD2. Germline CDR1 SGHRS, CDR2 YFSETQ. Trimming removed 6 bases from V and 6 bases from J; junction bases left unmatched: 5. The CDR3 extends over 14 amino acids. CDR3 coding DNA: TGCGCCAGCAAGGGACTAGCGGGAGTGTCCGAGCAGTACTTC. Protein: CASKGLAGVSEQYF.

This clone was seen once. This sequence joins TRBV6-5 and TRBJ2-7; 9 bases align to TRBD1. The ends lost 6 bases at V and 4 bases at J; junction bases unmatched: 7. The CDR3 covers 14 residues. Per germline, CDR1 MNHEY and CDR2 SVGAGI. The DNA for the CDR3 is TGTGCCAGCAGCCCCGGGACAGGGATTTACGAGCAGTACTTC. It yields the protein CASSPGTGIYEQYF.

This chain connects TRBV28 to TRBJ2-5; D is unclear. Germline CDR1 reads MDHEN; CDR2 reads SYDVKM. This CDR3 spans 13 amino acids. V dropped 5 bases and J dropped 5 bases, with 12 bases sitting between them. CDR3 DNA: TGTGCCAGCAGTCTTAGAGAAGAGGAGACCCAGTACTTC. Protein sequence: CASSLREEETQYF. The variable domain in full, completed from reference TRBV28 and TRBJ2-5, reads DVKVTQSSRYLVKRTGEKVFLECVQDMDHENMFWYRQDPGLGLRLIYFSYDVKMKEKGDIPEGYSVSREKKERFSLILESASTNQTSMYLCASSLREEETQYFGPGTRLLVL.

The chain has TRBV18 and TRBJ2-3; 11 bases fit TRBD2. CDR1 and CDR2 from the germline V gene are KGHSH and LQKENI. The length of the CDR3 is 16 residues. J lost 2 bases, V lost 2 bases, and 3 bases had no gene match. The CDR3 nucleotides read TGTGCCAGCTCACCAAGACTAGCGGGGTACACAGATACGCAGTATTTT. Amino acids: CASSPRLAGYTDTQYF.

This rearrangement joins TRBV5-1 to TRBJ2-5; TRBD1 matches 7 bases. J was trimmed by 0 bases and V by 4 bases; bases with no gene match: 3. Germline CDR1 is SGHRS and CDR2 is YFSETQ. The CDR3 runs 14 residues. The CDR3 region is CASSVGQNQETQYF. The CDR3 DNA follows: TGCGCCAGCAGCGTGGGACAGAACCAAGAGACCCAGTACTTC.

The sample holds one count of this clone. The CDR3 DNA follows: TGTGCCAGCAGGGGCCGGGACAGAGAATACAATGAGCAGTTCTTC. It yields the protein CASRGRDREYNEQFF. This chain joins TRBV6-1 and TRBJ2-1, with 7 bases matching TRBD1. CDR1 is MNHNS and CDR2 is SASEGT in the germline V gene. The CDR3 totals 15 residues. Trimming removed 6 bases from V and 4 bases from J; junction bases left unmatched: 9.

The V and J genes are TRBV30 and TRBJ1-2, with D maybe TRBD1 (6 bases). Germline CDR1 GTSNPN, CDR2 SVGIG (reference sequence). The CDR3 contains 15 residues. The germline V and J ends were trimmed by 3 bases and 3 bases, with 17 bases remaining between them. CDR3 protein: CAWRGDTANYYGYTF. CDR3 nucleotides: TGTGCCTGGAGGGGGGACACGGCAAACTACTATGGCTACACCTTC. Combining the CDR3 with reference TRBV30 and TRBJ1-2 gives the whole variable domain SQTIHQWPATLVQPVGSPLSLECTVEGTSNPNLYWYRQAAGRGLQLLFYSVGIGQISSEVPQNLSASRPQDRQFILSSKKLLLSDSGFYLCAWRGDTANYYGYTFGSGTRLTVV.

This clone was counted at least ten times. This sequence joins TRBV28 and TRBJ2-7, with TRBD2 matching 9 bases. The CDR3 is 14 amino acids. The V segment lost 6 bases and the J segment 4 bases; nucleotides outside the gene matches: 7. The germline V gene has CDR1 MDHEN and CDR2 SYDVKM. CDR3 nucleotide sequence: TGTGCCAGCAGAAAGCGGGAGGACCGTTACGAGCAGTACTTC. Protein: CASRKREDRYEQYF.

Written as DNA, the CDR3 is TGTGCCAGCAGCTACAGGGGGTTCGACTCCTACGAGCAGTACTTC. Its translation is CASSYRGFDSYEQYF. The chain has TRBV7-2 and TRBJ2-7; 8 bases map to TRBD1. The CDR3 is 15 residues long. The V segment lost 4 bases and the J segment 0 bases; nucleotides outside the gene matches: 5. Germline V CDR1 and CDR2: SGHTA, FQGNSA.

The chain carries TRBV7-9 and TRBJ2-5; the D is unclear. V gave up 2 bases and J gave up 2 bases, with 9 bases separating them. Germline assignment: CDR1 SEHNR and CDR2 FQNEAQ (reference sequence). CDR3 length: 14 amino acids. DNA for the CDR3: TGTGCCAGCAGCTTATATGGTCTACAAGAGACCCAGTACTTC. It encodes CASSLYGLQETQYF.

This clone was detected only a few times. This rearrangement joins TRBV6-1 to TRBJ1-2, with D possibly being TRBD1 (5 bases). Trimming stripped 5 bases from V and 2 bases from J, with 9 bases between. CDR3 length: 13 amino acids. Germline values: CDR1 MNHNS, CDR2 SASEGT. This CDR3 is CASSLQENYGYTF. The CDR3 DNA sequence: TGTGCCAGCAGTTTACAGGAGAACTATGGCTACACCTTC.

V and J are TRBV6-5 and TRBJ2-1; tentatively, D is TRBD1 or TRBD2 (5 bases each). CDR1 is MNHEY, CDR2 SVGAGI, per germline. The CDR3 runs to 15 residues. V lost 5 bases and J 0 bases, leaving 11 bases between the germline ends. The chain's CDR3 is CASSRGPDSYNEQFF. The DNA of the CDR3 is TGTGCCAGCAGTAGGGGACCAGACTCCTACAATGAGCAGTTCTTC.

This chain links TRBV6-5 with TRBJ2-7, with 10 bases matching TRBD1. The CDR3 is 15 residues long. Germline V CDR1 and CDR2: MNHEY, SVGAGI. V lost 0 bases and J lost 4; bases outside the gene matches: 3. CDR3 nucleotides: TGTGCCAGCAGTTACTCGAGGACAGGGGGTTACGAGCAGTACTTC. Translating it yields CASSYSRTGGYEQYF.

The chain uses TRBV27 and TRBJ2-2, with a possible D match to TRBD1 (6 bases). The CDR3 runs to 15 residues. Germline V gene sequence: CDR1 MNHEY, CDR2 SMNVEV (reference sequence). Trimming took off 5 bases at V and 1 base at J, with 11 bases between the two ends. CDR3 DNA sequence: TGTGCCAGCAGTCTTACAGGGAGGAACACCGGGGAGCTGTTTTTT. This translates into CASSLTGRNTGELFF.

The genes are TRBV7-2 and TRBJ2-2; 10 nucleotides line up with TRBD2. With 2 bases clipped from V and 1 base from J, the junction kept 1 base outside the gene matches. In germline, CDR1 is SGHTA, CDR2 FQGNSA. The CDR3 totals 16 residues. The chain's CDR3 is CASSLLAGGNTGELFF. Written as DNA, the CDR3 is TGTGCCAGCAGCTTATTAGCGGGAGGGAACACCGGGGAGCTGTTTTTT.

The V call is TRBV11-2, the J call TRBJ1-1; the D gene is possibly TRBD1 (5 bases). Trimming shortened V by 5 bases and J by 3 bases, and 16 bases separated the two germline ends. The CDR3 has 15 amino acids. The V gene's germline CDR1 is SGHAT and CDR2 FQNNGV. Here the CDR3 reads CASSRPGTVDTEAFF. For the CDR3, the DNA is TGTGCCAGCAGCCGACCAGGGACCGTGGACACTGAAGCTTTCTTT. Filled out from reference TRBV11-2 and TRBJ1-1, the complete variable domain reads EAGVAQSPRYKIIEKRQSVAFWCNPISGHATLYWYQQILGQGPKLLIQFQNNGVVDDSQLPKDRFSAERLKGVDSTLKIQPAKLEDSAVYLCASSRPGTVDTEAFFGQGTRLTVV.

The genes are TRBV5-6 and TRBJ2-7, with 9 nucleotides matching TRBD1. Germline CDR1 is SGHDT and CDR2 is YYEEEE. CDR3 length: 14 amino acids. Unmatched junction bases numbered 3, after V lost 3 bases and J lost 2 bases. The CDR3 sequence: CASSWDREAYEQYF. The CDR3 bases are TGTGCCAGCAGCTGGGACAGGGAGGCCTACGAGCAGTACTTC.

The chain couples TRBV28 to TRBJ2-5; 7 bases line up with TRBD2. The ends lost 3 bases at V and 5 bases at J; junction bases unmatched: 12. The length of the CDR3 is 16 residues. Per the germline V gene, CDR1 is MDHEN and CDR2 is SYDVKM. The CDR3: CASSLGGSGDVETQYF. The DNA for the CDR3 is TGTGCCAGCAGTTTGGGCGGCAGCGGGGATGTTGAGACCCAGTACTTC.

The chain is built from TRBV7-2 and TRBJ1-2; maybe TRBD1 (5 bases). Germline assignment: CDR1 SGHTA and CDR2 FQGNSA. CDR3 length equals 14 residues. V was shortened by 5 bases and J by 0 bases, with 10 bases between the two germline ends. The CDR3 is CASSPGLANYGYTF. The DNA of the CDR3 is TGTGCCAGCAGCCCAGGGTTAGCTAACTATGGCTACACCTTC. Together with reference TRBV7-2 and TRBJ1-2, the CDR3 gives the full variable domain: GAGVSQSPSNKVTEKGKDVELRCDPISGHTALYWYRQSLGQGLEFLIYFQGNSAPDKSGLPSDRFSAERTGGSVSTLTIQRTQQEDSAVYLCASSPGLANYGYTFGSGTRLTVV.